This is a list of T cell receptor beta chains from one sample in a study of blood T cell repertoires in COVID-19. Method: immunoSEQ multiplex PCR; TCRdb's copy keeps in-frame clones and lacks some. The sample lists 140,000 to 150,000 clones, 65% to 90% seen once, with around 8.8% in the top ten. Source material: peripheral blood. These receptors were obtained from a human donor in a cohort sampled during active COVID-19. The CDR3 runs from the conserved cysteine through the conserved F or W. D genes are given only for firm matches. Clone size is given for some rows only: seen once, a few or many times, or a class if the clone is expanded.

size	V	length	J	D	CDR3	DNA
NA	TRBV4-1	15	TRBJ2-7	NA	CASSQRDRDSYEQYF	TGCGCCAGCAGCCAGCGGGACAGAGACTCCTACGAGCAGTACTTC
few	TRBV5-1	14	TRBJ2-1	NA	CASSNTQGNNEQFF	TGCGCCAGCAGCAATACACAGGGAAACAATGAGCAGTTCTTC
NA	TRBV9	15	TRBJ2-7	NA	CASSVGLAHSYEQYF	TGTGCCAGCAGCGTAGGGCTAGCCCATTCCTACGAGCAGTACTTC
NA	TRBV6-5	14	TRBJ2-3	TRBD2	CASSSAGGIDTQYF	TGTGCCAGCAGTTCGGCGGGAGGCATTGATACGCAGTATTTT
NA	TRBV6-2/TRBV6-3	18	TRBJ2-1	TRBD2	CASSYSGLAGASYNEQFF	TGTGCCAGCAGTTACTCGGGACTAGCGGGAGCGTCCTACAATGAGCAGTTCTTC
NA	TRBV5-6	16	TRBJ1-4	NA	CASSPRAGVGYEKLFF	TGTGCCAGCAGCCCCCGGGCGGGGGTAGGTTATGAAAAACTGTTTTTT
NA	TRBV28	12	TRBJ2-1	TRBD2	CASRTSLGEQFF	TGTGCCAGCCGGACTAGCTTGGGTGAGCAGTTCTTC
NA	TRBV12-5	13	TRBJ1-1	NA	CASGFSGVTEAFF	TGTGCTAGTGGTTTTTCAGGGGTCACTGAAGCTTTCTTT
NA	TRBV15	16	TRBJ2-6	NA	CATSRGGASGANVLTF	TGTGCCACCAGCAGAGGGGGAGCCTCTGGGGCCAACGTCCTGACTTTC
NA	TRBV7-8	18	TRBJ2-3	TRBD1	CASSFPLRQGIDTDTQYF	TGTGCCAGCAGCTTTCCCCTCCGACAGGGGATCGACACAGATACGCAGTATTTT
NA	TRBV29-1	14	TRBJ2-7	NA	CSVQTGAPSYEQYF	TGCAGCGTTCAGACAGGAGCCCCCTCCTACGAGCAGTACTTC
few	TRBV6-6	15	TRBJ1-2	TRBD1	CASSYSPGQLLGYTF	TGTGCCAGCAGTTACAGTCCGGGACAGCTTTTAGGCTACACCTTC
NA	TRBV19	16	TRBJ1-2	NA	CASSIAPQAGADGYTF	TGTGCCAGTAGTATAGCCCCACAAGCAGGTGCTGATGGCTACACCTTC
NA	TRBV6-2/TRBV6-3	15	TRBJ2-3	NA	CASSYSKTSTDTQYF	TGTGCCAGCAGTTACTCAAAGACTAGCACAGATACGCAGTATTTT
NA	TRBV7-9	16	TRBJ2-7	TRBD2	CASSSHEPGGGYEQYF	TGTGCCAGCAGCTCCCATGAACCGGGAGGTGGCTACGAGCAGTACTTC
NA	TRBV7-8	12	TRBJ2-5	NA	CASSRTRETQYF	TGTGCCAGCAGCCGGACCAGGGAGACCCAGTACTTC
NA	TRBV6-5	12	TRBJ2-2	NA	CASKYGTGELFF	TGTGCCAGCAAGTACGGCACCGGGGAGCTGTTTTTT
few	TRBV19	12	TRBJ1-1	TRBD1	CASRDRGNEAFF	TGTGCCAGTAGGGACAGGGGGAATGAAGCTTTCTTT
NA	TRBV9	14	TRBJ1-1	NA	CASSVGRLNTEAFF	TGTGCCAGCAGCGTAGGCAGATTGAACACTGAAGCTTTCTTT
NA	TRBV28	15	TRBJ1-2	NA	CASSLSDKTNYGYTF	TGTGCCAGCAGTTTATCGGACAAGACTAACTATGGCTACACCTTC
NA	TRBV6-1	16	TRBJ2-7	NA	CASSEGVVRYSYEQYF	TGTGCCAGCAGTGAAGGGGTTGTCAGGTACTCCTACGAGCAGTACTTC
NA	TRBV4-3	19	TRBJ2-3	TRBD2	CASSQEGGLAGLSTDTQYF	TGCGCCAGCAGCCAAGAGGGGGGACTAGCGGGGTTGAGCACAGATACGCAGTATTTT
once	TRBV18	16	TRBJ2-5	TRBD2	CASSRVAGQSMETQYF	TGTGCCAGCTCACGAGTAGCGGGACAATCGATGGAGACCCAGTACTTC
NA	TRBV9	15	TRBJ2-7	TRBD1	CASSPRGQGSYEQYF	TGTGCCAGCAGCCCTAGGGGACAGGGGTCCTACGAGCAGTACTTC
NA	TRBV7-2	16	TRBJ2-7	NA	CASSLGTRGTSYEQYF	TGTGCCAGCAGCTTAGGAACGCGAGGAACGAGCTACGAGCAGTACTTC
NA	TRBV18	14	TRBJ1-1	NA	CASSTTGLGTEAFF	TGTGCCAGCTCAACAACAGGGTTGGGCACTGAAGCTTTCTTT
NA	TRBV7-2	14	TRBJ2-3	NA	CASSPYSLAEAQYF	TGTGCCAGCAGCCCCTACTCCCTGGCTGAGGCGCAGTATTTT
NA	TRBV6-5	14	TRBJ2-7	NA	CASSYGSYSYEQYF	TGTGCCAGCAGTTACGGGAGTTACTCCTACGAGCAGTACTTC
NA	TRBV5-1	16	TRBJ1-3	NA	CASSSMPGGAGNTIYF	TGCGCCAGCAGCTCGATGCCTGGGGGGGCTGGAAACACCATATATTTT
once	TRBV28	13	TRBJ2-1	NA	CASRSTGQWSYFF	TGTGCCAGCAGAAGCACCGGACAATGGTCTTATTTCTTC
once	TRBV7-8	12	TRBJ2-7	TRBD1	CASSLQTGEQYF	TGTGCCAGCAGCCTACAGACAGGGGAGCAGTACTTC
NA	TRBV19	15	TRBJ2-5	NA	CASSMNAGDQETQYF	TGTGCCAGTAGTATGAATGCAGGGGACCAAGAGACCCAGTACTTC
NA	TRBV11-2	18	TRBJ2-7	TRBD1	CASSLDLGGQGNPYEQYF	TGTGCCAGCAGCTTAGATTTGGGCGGACAGGGGAATCCCTACGAGCAGTACTTC
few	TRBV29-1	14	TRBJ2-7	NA	CSVAGLVRMDEQYF	TGCAGCGTTGCGGGGTTAGTGAGAATGGACGAGCAGTACTTC
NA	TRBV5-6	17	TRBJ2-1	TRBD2	CASSILPGLAGGGEQFF	TGTGCCAGCAGCATCCTACCGGGGCTAGCGGGAGGGGGAGAGCAGTTCTTC
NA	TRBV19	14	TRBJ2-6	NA	CASSRTNGANVLTF	TGTGCCAGTAGCCGGACAAATGGGGCCAACGTCCTGACTTTC
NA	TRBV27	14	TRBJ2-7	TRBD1	CASRGQGDSYEQYF	TGTGCCAGCAGAGGACAGGGGGATTCCTACGAGCAGTACTTC
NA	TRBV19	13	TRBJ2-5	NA	CASKAPGLETQYF	TGTGCCTCTAAAGCCCCTGGTTTGGAGACCCAGTACTTC
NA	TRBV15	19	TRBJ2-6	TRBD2	CATSRGGLAGDPGANVLTF	TGTGCCACCAGCAGAGGCGGACTAGCGGGAGACCCTGGGGCCAACGTCCTGACTTTC
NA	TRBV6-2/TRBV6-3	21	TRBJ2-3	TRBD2	CASSYTRSGRALGPSTDTQYF	TGTGCCAGCAGTTACACCAGGAGCGGGAGAGCTCTGGGGCCTAGCACAGATACGCAGTATTTT
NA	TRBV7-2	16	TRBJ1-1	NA	CASSPRARRGNTEAFF	TGTGCCAGCAGCCCCAGGGCCCGGAGGGGGAACACTGAAGCTTTCTTT
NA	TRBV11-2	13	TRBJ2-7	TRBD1	CASSRQGTYEQYF	TGTGCCAGCAGCCGACAGGGTACCTACGAGCAGTACTTC
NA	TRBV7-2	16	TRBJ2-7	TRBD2	CASSFKHTSGTYEQYF	TGTGCCAGCAGCTTCAAACATACTAGCGGTACCTACGAGCAGTACTTC
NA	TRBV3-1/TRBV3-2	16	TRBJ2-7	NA	CASSLRLGTRPYEQYF	TGTGCCAGCAGCCTCAGGCTCGGGACACGACCCTACGAGCAGTACTTC
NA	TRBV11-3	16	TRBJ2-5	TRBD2	CASSPRGSGRGETQYF	TGTGCCAGCAGCCCCCGGGGGAGCGGGAGAGGAGAGACCCAGTACTTC
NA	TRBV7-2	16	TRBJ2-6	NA	CASSHKTGPGANVLTF	TGTGCCAGCAGCCACAAAACAGGTCCCGGGGCCAACGTCCTGACTTTC
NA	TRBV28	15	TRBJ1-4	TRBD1	CASSLQGATNEKLFF	TGTGCCAGCAGTTTACAGGGGGCAACTAATGAAAAACTGTTTTTT
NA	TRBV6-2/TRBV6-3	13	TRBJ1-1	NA	CASSPGRNTEAFF	TGTGCCAGCAGCCCTGGTAGGAACACTGAAGCTTTCTTT
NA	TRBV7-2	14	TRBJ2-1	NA	CASRFQGGDNEQFF	TGTGCCAGCAGGTTCCAGGGGGGTGACAATGAGCAGTTCTTC
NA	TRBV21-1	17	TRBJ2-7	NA	CASSKESGTSSSYEQYF	TGTGCCAGCAGCAAAGAGTCCGGGACAAGTAGCTCCTACGAGCAGTACTTC
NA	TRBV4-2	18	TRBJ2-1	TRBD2	CASSQGGSGESSYNEQFF	TGTGCCAGCAGCCAAGGGGGTAGCGGGGAGAGCTCCTACAATGAGCAGTTCTTC
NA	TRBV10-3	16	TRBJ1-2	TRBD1	CAISDEMDRRNYGYTF	TGTGCCATCAGTGACGAAATGGACAGGAGGAACTATGGCTACACCTTC
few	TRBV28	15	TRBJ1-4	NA	CASMGPEGVLEKLFF	TGTGCCAGCATGGGGCCGGAGGGAGTATTGGAAAAACTGTTTTTT
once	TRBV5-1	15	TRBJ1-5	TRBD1	CASSYGTGGNQPQHF	TGCGCCAGCAGCTACGGGACAGGGGGCAATCAGCCCCAGCATTTT
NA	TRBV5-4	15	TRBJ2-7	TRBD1	CASSLARGQVYEQYF	TGTGCCAGCAGCTTGGCCAGGGGACAGGTCTACGAGCAGTACTTC